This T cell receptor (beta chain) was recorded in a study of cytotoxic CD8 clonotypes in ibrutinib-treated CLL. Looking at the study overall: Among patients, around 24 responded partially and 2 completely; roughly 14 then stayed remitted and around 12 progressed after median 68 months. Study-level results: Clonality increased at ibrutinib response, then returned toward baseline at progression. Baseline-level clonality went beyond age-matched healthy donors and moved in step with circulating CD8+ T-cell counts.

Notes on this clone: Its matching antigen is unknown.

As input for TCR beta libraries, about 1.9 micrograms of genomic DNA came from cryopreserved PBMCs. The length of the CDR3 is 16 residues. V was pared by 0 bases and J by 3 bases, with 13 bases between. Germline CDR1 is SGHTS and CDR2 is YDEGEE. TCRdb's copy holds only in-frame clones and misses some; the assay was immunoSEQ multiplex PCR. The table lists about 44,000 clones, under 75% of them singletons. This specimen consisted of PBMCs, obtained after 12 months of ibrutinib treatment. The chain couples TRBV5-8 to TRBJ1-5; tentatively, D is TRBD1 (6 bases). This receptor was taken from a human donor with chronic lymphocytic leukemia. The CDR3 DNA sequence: TGTGCCAGCAGCTTGGGGGCAACAGGGATCAATCAGCCCCAGCATTTT. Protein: CASSLGATGINQPQHF.